This TCR beta chain was sequenced in a study of T cell changes during pregnancy in multiple sclerosis. This table comes from immunoSEQ multiplex PCR, and its TCRdb copy is limited to in-frame clones, with some not included. The table shows 50,000 or so clones, with around 90% occurring only once. Looked up from germline, CDR1 is SGHTA and CDR2 is FQGTGA. With V trimmed by 1 base and J by 9 bases, 9 bases remained unmatched. This CDR3 is built from 16 residues. The V call is TRBV7-3, the J call TRBJ1-6; 7 bases are shared with TRBD1. This receptor was obtained from a female donor in good health, enrolled as a control in a pregnancy study. The source was CD4+ T cells from peripheral blood mononuclear cells, collected after pregnancy. This CDR3 reads CASSLNSGGSGSPLHF. CDR3 sequence (DNA): TGTGCCAGCAGCTTAAACTCAGGGGGAAGTGGTTCACCCCTCCACTTT.